The 10 T cell receptor beta chains below were found in one sample sequenced in a study of T cell responses to AZD1222 COVID-19 vaccine. The method was immunoSEQ multiplex PCR; TCRdb's version includes in-frame clones alone and lacks a portion of them. The repertoire holds about 140,000 clones, just under 95% seen once, with 1.3% in the top ten. Specimen: peripheral blood, collected on day 0 of AZD1222 vaccination. The receptors originated from an adult in good health.

V gene TRBV28 combines with J gene TRBJ1-1, with D maybe TRBD1 (5 bases). V gave up 10 bases and J gave up 7 bases, with 16 bases separating them. The CDR3 totals 12 residues. The germline gives CDR1 MDHEN, CDR2 SYDVKM. The CDR3 protein is CAIERMRGEAFF. CDR3 nucleotide sequence: TGTGCCATCGAAAGGATGAGGGGTGAAGCTTTCTTT.

As for this clone: This CDR3 is also generated by other DNA sequences in the sample. This sequence joins TRBV12-3 or TRBV12-4 and TRBJ1-1; D is unresolved. This CDR3 spans 11 amino acids. V lost 1 base to trimming and J lost 7 bases, with 4 bases between them. In nucleotides, the CDR3 is TGTGCCAGCAGTTTAGGCGGTGAAGCTTTCTTT. This translates into CASSLGGEAFF.

The chain is built from TRBV29-1 and TRBJ2-5, with TRBD1 matching 10 bases. After removal of 5 bases from V and 5 bases from J, the junction contained 17 bases not matched to a gene. This CDR3 has 17 amino acids. Germline loops: CDR1 SQVTM, CDR2 ANQGSEA. In DNA form, the CDR3 reads TGCAGCGTTCTCGAACCCCCGGGGATGGACAGGGGGGAGACCCAGTACTTC. Translating gives CSVLEPPGMDRGETQYF.

This clone was seen a few times. The chain's CDR3 is CASSTRDRSTYEQYF. For the CDR3, the DNA is TGTGCCAGCAGTACCCGGGACAGATCAACCTACGAGCAGTACTTC. The chain employs TRBV27 and TRBJ2-7; TRBD1 agrees at 7 bases. The CDR3 extends over 15 amino acids. Germline CDR1 MNHEY, CDR2 SMNVEV (reference sequence). V lost 5 bases, J lost 2 bases, and 9 bases stayed unmatched.

In its sample, this clone was seen once. This chain links TRBV19 with TRBJ1-4, with 7 bases matching TRBD1. Germline V gene lookup returns CDR1 LNHDA and CDR2 SQIVND (reference sequence). The length of the CDR3 is 15 residues. V lost 8 bases and J lost 7; bases outside the gene matches: 13. CDR3 bases: TGTGCCAGTTCGGACAGGAGGTCGCTCGGTGAAAAACTGTTTTTT. Encoded protein: CASSDRRSLGEKLFF.

The rearrangement uses TRBV18 and TRBJ1-5; TRBD1 might be the D (5 bases). The CDR3 totals 17 residues. Germline V lookup: CDR1 KGHSH, CDR2 LQKENI. The V gene lost 2 bases and the J gene lost 2 bases, with 16 bases spanning the gap. CDR3 bases: TGTGCCAGCTCACCATTTGGATCGACGGGGGGCAATCAGCCCCAGCATTTT. This gives the protein CASSPFGSTGGNQPQHF.

The chain uses TRBV7-2 and TRBJ2-1; 10 nucleotides align to TRBD2. J lost 0 bases, V lost 3 bases, and 11 bases had no gene match. CDR1 is SGHTA and CDR2 is FQGNSA in the germline V gene. This CDR3 is 19 amino acids long. The CDR3: CASSFPGLATRSSYNEQFF. The CDR3 bases are TGTGCCAGCAGCTTTCCGGGACTAGCGACCCGGAGCTCCTACAATGAGCAGTTCTTC.

This sequence joins TRBV18 and TRBJ2-1; D perhaps matches TRBD2 (5 bases). Germline-derived CDR1 and CDR2 are KGHSH and LQKENI. Trimming removed 4 bases from V and 7 bases from J, with 14 bases in between. The CDR3 runs to 14 residues. The CDR3 DNA sequence: TGTGCCAGCTCACTTCCGGACTCCCTGAATGAGCAGTTCTTC. It translates to CASSLPDSLNEQFF.

This sequence joins TRBV3-1 (or the pseudogene TRBV3-2) and TRBJ1-2; D possibly corresponds to TRBD1 (6 bases). The germline V gene encodes CDR1 LGHDT and CDR2 YNNKEL (reference sequence). The CDR3 totals 15 residues. Trimming left V 1 base short and J 4 bases short, with 13 bases between. The CDR3 spells CASSQVQGVSYGYTF. The CDR3 DNA follows: TGTGCCAGCAGCCAAGTACAGGGAGTCTCCTATGGCTACACCTTC.

V gene TRBV27 combines with J gene TRBJ2-7, with 10 nucleotides matching TRBD2. CDR1 MNHEY and CDR2 SMNVEV come from the germline V gene (reference sequence). This CDR3 spans 15 amino acids. With V trimmed by 6 bases and J by 2 bases, 7 bases remained unmatched. The CDR3 nucleotides are TGTGCCAGCAGCTCCAGGACTAGCGGTACCTACGAGCAGTACTTC. Translating gives CASSSRTSGTYEQYF.